This is a list of T cell receptor beta chains from one sample in a study of shared clonotypes between healthy human individuals. TCRdb's table, derived via immunoSEQ multiplex PCR, lists solely in-frame clones and lacks some. The sample lists 2 million to 2.5 million clones, 95% occurring once. The sequenced sample consisted of naive CD4+ T cells sorted from blood. These receptors all come from a man aged 18 to 35 in good health. CDR3s leave out the opening cysteine and the closing phenylalanine or tryptophan. A D gene is named only where the DNA matches it firmly. Only part of the rows carry a size: once, few, many, or a class if the clone is expanded.

-,TRBV7-8,TRBJ2-7,TRBD1,ASSLRGQTYEQY
-,TRBV18,TRBJ2-3,-,ASSPETHTDTQY
-,TRBV6-5,TRBJ2-5,TRBD2,ASSYGVGRETQY
-,TRBV7-2,TRBJ2-2,TRBD1,ASSLYGTGINTGELF
-,TRBV18,TRBJ1-4,-,ASSPPASGEKLF
-,TRBV5-1,TRBJ1-5,-,ASSLDANQPQH
-,TRBV12-5,TRBJ2-1,TRBD2,ASGLVRGDFSYNEQF
once,TRBV19,TRBJ2-4,-,ASIPSTGKAKNIQY
-,TRBV5-1,TRBJ1-2,-,ASSFGLGYGYT
-,TRBV28,TRBJ2-3,-,ASSRDKSTDTQY
-,TRBV6-5,TRBJ2-1,-,ASRRSGTGSNEQF
-,TRBV4-3,TRBJ1-1,-,ASSQQRRTEAF
-,TRBV29-1,TRBJ1-4,TRBD1,SVGLGGLGEKLF
-,TRBV4-3,TRBJ1-6,-,ASSQGMAKQPNSPLH
-,TRBV6-5,TRBJ1-1,-,ASSYRQLHTEAF
-,TRBV29-1,TRBJ1-2,-,SVGEFNYGYT